Below are 21 T cell receptor beta chains sequenced from a single sample in a study of blood T cell repertoires in COVID-19. TCRdb's copy holds only in-frame clones and misses some; the assay was immunoSEQ multiplex PCR. Of more than 300,000 clones in the sample, more than 75% were seen once. The sequenced sample was peripheral blood. The receptors stem from a woman aged 45-60 years with acute or convalescent COVID-19.

The rearrangement uses TRBV4-1 and TRBJ1-6; 7 positions match TRBD1. This CDR3 has 16 amino acids. Germline CDR1 is MGHRA and CDR2 is YSYEKL. With V trimmed by 1 base and J by 6 bases, 6 bases remained unmatched. The CDR3 nucleotides read TGCGCCAGCAGCCAAGTACCGGGACAGAGTAATTCACCCCTCCACTTT. This translates into CASSQVPGQSNSPLHF.

The rearrangement uses TRBV3-1 (or the pseudogene TRBV3-2) and TRBJ2-5; 11 bases align to TRBD2. This CDR3 spans 17 amino acids. The V gene's germline CDR1 is LGHDT and CDR2 YNNKEL (reference sequence). V gave up 0 bases and J gave up 3 bases; unmatched junction bases: 6. As DNA, the CDR3 is TGTGCCAGCAGCCAAGAGGGGCTAGCGGGAGGAGAAGAGACCCAGTACTTC. As protein: CASSQEGLAGGEETQYF.

The chain joins TRBV11-2 to TRBJ1-1; 10 bases line up with TRBD1. Trimming removed 2 bases from V and 2 bases from J; junction bases left unmatched: 8. The length of the CDR3 is 17 residues. Germline V gives CDR1 SGHAT, CDR2 FQNNGV. CDR3 bases: TGTGCCAGCAGCTTACGGCCGGGACAGGGGATTAACACTGAAGCTTTCTTT. This translates into CASSLRPGQGINTEAFF.

The rearrangement joins TRBV2 to TRBJ2-1; possibly TRBD1 for D (5 bases). V lost 3 bases, J lost 6 bases, and 18 bases lay in between. The CDR3 sequence is 16 residues long. Germline CDR1 and CDR2: SNHLY and FYNNEI. The CDR3 coding sequence is TGTGCCAGCAGTGATGGGCAGGGTTGGAGAGTCAATGAGCAGTTCTTC. Protein sequence: CASSDGQGWRVNEQFF.

This rearrangement joins TRBV18 to TRBJ2-1; possibly TRBD2 for D (5 bases). The V gene's germline CDR1 is KGHSH and CDR2 LQKENI. V was shortened by 2 bases and J by 6 bases, with 17 bases between the two germline ends. The CDR3 length is 16 residues. The CDR3 region is CASSPTALGRLNEQFF. The CDR3 region has the DNA TGTGCCAGCTCACCAACCGCACTAGGCCGTCTCAATGAGCAGTTCTTC.

This chain links TRBV9 with TRBJ1-2; 7 bases are a match to TRBD1. This CDR3 comprises 15 residues. Looked up from germline, CDR1 is SGDLS and CDR2 is YYNGEE. Germline trimming cut 3 bases from V and 2 bases from J; bases unmatched to any gene: 7. This CDR3 reads CASSGGRGVNYGYTF. CDR3 bases: TGTGCCAGCAGCGGAGGCAGGGGGGTCAACTATGGCTACACCTTC.

The CDR3 sequence: CASSLKGKAYEQYF. CDR3 DNA: TGTGCCAGCAGTTTAAAGGGGAAGGCCTACGAGCAGTACTTC. The rearrangement uses TRBV27 and TRBJ2-7; D might be TRBD1 (5 bases). CDR3 length equals 14 residues. The germline V and J ends were trimmed by 2 bases and 2 bases, with 10 bases remaining between them. Looked up from germline, CDR1 is MNHEY and CDR2 is SMNVEV (reference sequence).

This clone was detected once. The chain recombines TRBV3-1 (or the pseudogene TRBV3-2) with TRBJ2-7, with D unclear. CDR1 is LGHDT, CDR2 YNNKEL, per germline (reference sequence). CDR3 size: 14 residues. The V end lost 1 base, the J end lost 2 bases, and 9 bases lay between the germline ends. The CDR3 reads CASSQVPGTYEQYF. The DNA of the CDR3 is TGTGCCAGCAGCCAAGTCCCAGGTACCTACGAGCAGTACTTC.

This clone has just a few counts. Within the sample, other DNA sequences also encode this same CDR3. The chain recombines TRBV18 with TRBJ1-4, with D possibly TRBD1 on 6 matching bases. This CDR3 contains 13 residues. The germline CDR1 and CDR2 sequences are KGHSH and LQKENI. V was trimmed by 4 bases and J by 7 bases, leaving 10 bases between them. The CDR3 DNA sequence: TGTGCCAGCTCACGAGACAGGTCTGAAAAACTGTTTTTT. The encoded protein is CASSRDRSEKLFF.

The chain has TRBV2 and TRBJ2-5; 10 nucleotides line up with TRBD1. Trimming removed 5 bases from V and 5 bases from J; junction bases left unmatched: 5. Per germline, CDR1 SNHLY and CDR2 FYNNEI. This CDR3 has 14 residues. CDR3 DNA: TGTGCCAGCAGTCTGGACAGGGGGTGGGAGACCCAGTACTTC. Its protein product is CASSLDRGWETQYF. Looking up the rest from reference TRBV2 and TRBJ2-5 gives the full variable domain: EPEVTQTPSHQVTQMGQEVILRCVPISNHLYFYWYRQILGQKVEFLVSFYNNEISEKSEIFDDQFSVERPDGSNFTLKIRSTKLEDSAMYFCASSLDRGWETQYFGPGTRLLVL.

The chain recombines TRBV10-3 with TRBJ2-7; 7 bases fit TRBD1. Germline CDR1 ENHRY, CDR2 SYGVKD. This CDR3 contains 13 residues. V lost 10 bases, J lost 5 bases, and 11 bases stayed unmatched. CDR3 loop: CASNRDRGDEQYF. CDR3 bases: TGTGCCAGCAACCGGGACAGAGGGGACGAGCAGTACTTC.

As concerns this clone: Additional DNA sequences in this sample encode the identical CDR3. This chain connects TRBV15 to TRBJ1-1; 9 nucleotides match TRBD1. Germline assignment: CDR1 LNHNV and CDR2 YYDKDF (reference sequence). CDR3 size: 15 residues. The V segment lost 3 bases and the J segment 1 base; nucleotides outside the gene matches: 3. The CDR3 spells CATSRGGQGNTEAFF. CDR3 bases: TGTGCCACCAGCAGGGGGGGACAGGGGAACACTGAAGCTTTCTTT.

This chain connects TRBV7-8 to TRBJ1-2; TRBD1 agrees at 8 bases. The V gene's germline CDR1 is SGHVS and CDR2 FQNEAQ. The ends lost 5 bases at V and 2 bases at J; junction bases unmatched: 4. CDR3 length: 14 residues. The CDR3 sequence is CASSTRTGNYGYTF. The CDR3 DNA reads as TGTGCCAGCAGCACCCGGACAGGGAACTATGGCTACACCTTC. The variable domain in full, with the rest retrieved from reference TRBV7-8 and TRBJ1-2, is GAGVSQSPRYKVAKRGQDVALRCDPISGHVSLFWYQQALGQGPEFLTYFQNEAQLDKSGLPSDRFFAERPEGSVSTLKIQRTQQEDSAVYLCASSTRTGNYGYTFGSGTRLTVV.

A word on this clone: Other nucleotide sequences in the sample specify the same CDR3. J is TRBJ1-2 and V is TRBV12-3 or TRBV12-4, with 9 positions matching TRBD1. This CDR3 contains 13 residues. J gave up 7 bases and V 3 bases, and 3 bases lay outside the gene matches. The CDR3 DNA is TGTGCCAGCAGTTTGTGGGGACAGGGTGGCTACACCTTC. Translation: CASSLWGQGGYTF.

This clone was seen a handful of times. This chain uses TRBV5-1 with TRBJ2-7; D gene ambiguous. Trimming removed 0 bases at V and 6 bases at J, with 10 bases between. The CDR3 length is 13 residues. From germline, CDR1 is SGHRS and CDR2 YFSETQ. The CDR3 reads CASSLAEAFEQYF. CDR3 nucleotides: TGCGCCAGCAGCTTGGCCGAGGCATTCGAGCAGTACTTC. The variable domain in full, with the rest retrieved from reference TRBV5-1 and TRBJ2-7, is KAGVTQTPRYLIKTRGQQVTLSCSPISGHRSVSWYQQTPGQGLQFLFEYFSETQRNKGNFPGRFSGRQFSNSRSEMNVSTLELGDSALYLCASSLAEAFEQYFGPGTRLTVT.

The V call is TRBV7-3, the J call TRBJ2-1, with TRBD2 matching 15 bases. Per the germline V gene, CDR1 is SGHTA and CDR2 is FQGTGA. V shed 5 bases and J 0 bases; nucleotides not matched to a gene: 11. This CDR3 contains 20 residues. CDR3 nucleotides: TGTGCCAGCAGCCGACCCGGACTAGCGGGAGGGACGAGCTCCTACAATGAGCAGTTCTTC. Protein: CASSRPGLAGGTSSYNEQFF.

This clone occurred once. V gene TRBV18 combines with J gene TRBJ2-3; 12 positions match TRBD1. Trimming took 0 bases from V and 4 from J; bases not matched to a gene: 2. The germline gives CDR1 KGHSH, CDR2 LQKENI. This CDR3 is 16 amino acids long. This CDR3 reads CASSPPGQGAADTQYF. In DNA form, the CDR3 reads TGTGCCAGCTCACCACCGGGACAGGGGGCCGCAGATACGCAGTATTTT. The whole variable domain, remainder taken from reference TRBV18 and TRBJ2-3, is NAGVMQNPRHLVRRRGQEARLRCSPMKGHSHVYWYRQLPEEGLKFMVYLQKENIIDESGMPKERFSAEFPKEGPSILRIQQVVRGDSAAYFCASSPPGQGAADTQYFGPGTRLTVL.

The chain joins TRBV6-2 or TRBV6-3 to TRBJ2-1; 9 bases are shared with TRBD2. V lost 4 bases to trimming and J lost 7 bases; unmatched junction nucleotides: 2. Germline V CDR1 and CDR2: MNHEY, SVGEGT. This CDR3 comprises 13 residues. CDR3 DNA: TGTGCCAGCAGTTTAGCGGGAGATAATGAGCAGTTCTTC. Encoded protein: CASSLAGDNEQFF.

The chain couples TRBV27 to TRBJ2-4; perhaps TRBD1 as D (5 bases). The CDR3 is made up of 17 amino acids. With 3 bases removed from V and 0 bases from J, the gap between germline ends came to 15 bases. CDR1 and CDR2 from the germline V gene are MNHEY and SMNVEV (reference sequence). The CDR3 DNA reads as TGTGCCAGCAGTTTGCAGGGTTCCCGTCTAGCCAAAAACATTCAGTACTTC. This encodes CASSLQGSRLAKNIQYF.

V and J are TRBV20-1 and TRBJ1-1, with TRBD1 matching over 10 bases. The J segment lost 5 bases and the V segment lost 4 bases, leaving 4 bases of the junction unmatched. The CDR3 is made up of 13 amino acids. The germline gives CDR1 DFQATT, CDR2 SNEGSKA (reference sequence). The CDR3: CSAIDRGLTEAFF. CDR3 in DNA: TGCAGTGCTATTGACAGGGGGCTTACTGAAGCTTTCTTT.

Concerning this clone: An end of the junction differs from the germline gene, which may be a read error. The gene calls are TRBV2 and TRBJ1-2, with unresolved D. Germline CDR1 SNHLY, CDR2 FYNNEI. CDR3 length equals 11 residues. The CDR3 DNA sequence: TGTGCCAGCCTTGGAGGTGATGGATACACCTTC. Protein product: CASLGGDGYTF.